Included here is one T cell receptor beta chain sequence, with context. No cognate antigen has been identified for it. Nothing much larger sits one base from this clone, and base qualities are not available. The treatment or condition tag for this specimen amounts to: preoperative locoregional IRX-2 cytokine immunotherapy. The samples were obtained from a phase Ib study that tested preoperative, locoregional IRX-2 cytokine immunotherapy designed to prime immune responses. Before surgery, IRX-2 was given to the donors, who were patients with early-stage breast cancer. The library was generated by the immunoSEQ multiplex PCR assay. What TCRdb holds here is the immuneACCESS table cut down to in-frame rearrangements. Part of the clones is not present; checked against another copy, under half of the missing clones reflect an unresolved V gene, and the others are unexplained. The sample yields roughly 27,000 clones; roughly 80% were counted once. Around 2.3% of the sample lies in the top ten.

This sample was included in a study of preoperative IRX-2 immunotherapy in early breast cancer (dated 2019 in TCRdb). The cysteine opens and the phenylalanine closes a CDR3 of 14 amino acids. The retained sequence is limited to the CDR3, 42 bases, with the frame set at the first base. V and J are trimmed by 9 bases and 6 bases, and the gene matches miss 11 bases of the junction. The chain is assembled from TRBV6-7 and TRBJ2-1, and 7 junction bases match TRBD2. TRBV6-7 is given ORF status, its function remaining uncertain. The source of this sequence is a human donor with breast cancer. Material: lymph node tissue, obtained before IRX-2 immunotherapy. The CDR3 protein: CASCRLAALNEQFF. The nucleotide sequence reads TGTGCCAGTTGCAGGCTAGCGGCCCTCAATGAGCAGTTCTTC.